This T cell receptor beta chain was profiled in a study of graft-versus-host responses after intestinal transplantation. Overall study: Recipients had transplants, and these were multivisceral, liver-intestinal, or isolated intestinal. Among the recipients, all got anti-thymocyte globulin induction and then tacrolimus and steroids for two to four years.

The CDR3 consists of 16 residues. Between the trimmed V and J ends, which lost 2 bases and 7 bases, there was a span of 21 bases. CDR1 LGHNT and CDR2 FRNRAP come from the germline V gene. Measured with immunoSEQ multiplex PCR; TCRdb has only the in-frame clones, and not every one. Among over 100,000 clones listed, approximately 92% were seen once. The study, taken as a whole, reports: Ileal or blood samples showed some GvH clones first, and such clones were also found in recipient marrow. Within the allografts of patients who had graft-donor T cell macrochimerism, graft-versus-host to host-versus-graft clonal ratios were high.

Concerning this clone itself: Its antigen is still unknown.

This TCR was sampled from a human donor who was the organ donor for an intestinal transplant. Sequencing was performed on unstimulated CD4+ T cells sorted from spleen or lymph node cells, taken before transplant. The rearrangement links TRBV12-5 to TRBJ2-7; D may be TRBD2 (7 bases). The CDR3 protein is CASGLIFKGGAGEQYF. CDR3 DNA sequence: TGTGCTAGTGGTTTGATCTTCAAGGGGGGGGCCGGGGAGCAGTACTTC. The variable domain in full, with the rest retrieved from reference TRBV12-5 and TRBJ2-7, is DARVTQTPRHKVTEMGQEVTMRCQPILGHNTVFWYRQTMMQGLELLAYFRNRAPLDDSGMPKDRFSAEMPDATLATLKIQPSEPRDSAVYFCASGLIFKGGAGEQYFGPGTRLTVT.